The entry below gives a single T cell receptor (beta chain) sequence along with its context. Study members were between roughly 18 and 89 years old and lived in 24 US regions. The data were obtained in a study of blood T cell repertoires in COVID-19. Study overall: The United States, Italy and Spain supplied acute and convalescent COVID-19 samples. Nucleic acid was either cDNA or gDNA, and it came from T cells, B-cell-depleted T cells, or PBMCs.

The CDR3 has 14 residues. Germline CDR1 and CDR2: SGHTA and FQGNSA. V gave up 3 bases and J gave up 5 bases; unmatched junction bases: 3. The authors' processing: Reference gene primer amplification gave estimated nucleated cell counts. The repertoire was sequenced with immunoSEQ multiplex PCR; TCRdb's copy has only in-frame clones and lacks some. That table supplies the V and J calls and clone size; D and trimming were determined from the DNA. The sample consists of about 270,000 clones, around 90% of them appearing once. The V and J genes are TRBV7-2 and TRBJ2-2; TRBD1 matches at 7 bases. The source material was PBMCs or T cells enriched from blood (not recorded which). The clonotype comes from a woman aged 50 to 65 who had recovered from COVID-19. CDR3 sequence: CASSLLQGTGELFF. DNA of the CDR3: TGTGCCAGCAGCTTGCTACAGGGGACCGGGGAGCTGTTTTTT. Supplemented by reference TRBV7-2 and TRBJ2-2, the full variable domain reads GAGVSQSPSNKVTEKGKDVELRCDPISGHTALYWYRQSLGQGLEFLIYFQGNSAPDKSGLPSDRFSAERTGGSVSTLTIQRTQQEDSAVYLCASSLLQGTGELFFGEGSRLTVL.